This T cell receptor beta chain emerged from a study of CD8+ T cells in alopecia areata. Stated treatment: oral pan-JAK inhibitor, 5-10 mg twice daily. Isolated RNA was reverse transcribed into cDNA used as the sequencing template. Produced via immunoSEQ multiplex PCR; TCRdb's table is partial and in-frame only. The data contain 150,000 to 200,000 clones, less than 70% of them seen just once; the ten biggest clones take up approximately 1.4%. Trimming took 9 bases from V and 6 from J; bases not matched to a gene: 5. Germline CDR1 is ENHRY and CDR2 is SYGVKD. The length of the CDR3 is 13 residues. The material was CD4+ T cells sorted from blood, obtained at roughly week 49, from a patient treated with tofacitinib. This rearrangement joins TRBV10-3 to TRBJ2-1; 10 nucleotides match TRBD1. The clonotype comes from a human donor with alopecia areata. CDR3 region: CAITGQGFNEQFF. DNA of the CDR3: TGTGCCATAACGGGACAGGGGTTCAATGAGCAGTTCTTC.